The clone carrying this TCR beta chain was observed at least ten times. TCRdb called the 5' RACE reads again in MiXCR, with one record for every CDR3 protein. Of 45,000 or so distinct CDR3 sequences in the sample, approximately 2.8% were seen once. The CDR3 extends over 15 amino acids. J lost 4 bases, V lost 4 bases, and 6 bases had no gene match. Germline values: CDR1 KGHSH, CDR2 LQKENI. The data stem from a study of neurological immune-mediated disorders. The receptor was isolated from a woman in her 50s with multiple sclerosis. What was sequenced was PBMCs. The J gene is TRBJ1-2, the V gene TRBV18; 10 bases agree with TRBD1. CDR3 residues: CASSLMDRGTYGYTF. The CDR3, as DNA: TGTGCCAGCTCACTAATGGACAGGGGGACCTATGGCTACACCTTC.